Below are 5 T cell receptor beta chains sequenced from a single sample in a study of T cell responses to AZD1222 COVID-19 vaccine (dated by TCRdb to about 2021). This specimen's time point label, per the study, means: baseline before first vaccination. Libraries were prepared through the immunoSEQ multiplex PCR assay. Held by TCRdb, this immuneACCESS table contains in-frame sequences only and omits some clones. Under half of the omission traces to an unresolved V gene where checked; the cause of the rest is unknown. A total of about 130,000 clones appear in this sample, roughly 86% of them only once. In total, the top ten clones hold less than 11% of the sample. Sequenced material: peripheral blood, taken on day 0 of AZD1222 vaccination. All receptors derive from an adult in good health.

The chain links TRBV6-5 to TRBJ1-1; no clear D. Trimming pared 0 bases from V and 4 bases from J, leaving 6 bases between. The CDR3 loop spans 13 amino acids. Germline CDR1 and CDR2: MNHEY and SVGAGI. For the CDR3, the DNA is TGTGCCAGCAGTTACTCGGTTCGCACTGAAGCTTTCTTT. This encodes CASSYSVRTEAFF.

This chain joins TRBV4-1 and TRBJ2-6; D is possibly TRBD2 (6 bases). Germline-derived CDR1 and CDR2 are MGHRA and YSYEKL. The CDR3 is made up of 18 amino acids. Trimming removed 1 base at V and 2 bases at J, with 15 bases between. The CDR3 loop reads CASSQVDMGLAGANVLTF. The CDR3 nucleotides are TGCGCCAGCAGCCAAGTGGACATGGGACTGGCTGGGGCCAACGTCCTGACTTTC.

CDR3 in DNA: TGCGCCAGCAGCTTGGATTTCATGGCGCGGGGGAAAGGGACAGATACGCAGTATTTT. It encodes CASSLDFMARGKGTDTQYF. The chain recombines TRBV5-1 with TRBJ2-3; TRBD2 agrees at 7 bases. The CDR3 loop spans 19 amino acids. The trim removed 0 bases at V and 3 bases at J, leaving 16 bases unmatched. Germline V gene lookup returns CDR1 SGHRS and CDR2 YFSETQ.

J is TRBJ1-6 and V is TRBV30; 9 nucleotides match TRBD1. The ends lost 7 bases at V and 7 bases at J; junction bases unmatched: 8. Germline CDR1 reads GTSNPN; CDR2 reads SVGIG (reference sequence). The CDR3 has 14 residues. The CDR3 loop is CASGQGLGNSPLHF. CDR3 sequence (DNA): TGTGCCTCAGGACAGGGGTTAGGGAATTCACCCCTCCACTTT.

The chain joins TRBV5-4 to TRBJ2-7; a weak D match, TRBD1 (8 bases). The CDR3 is made up of 14 amino acids. The germline V gene encodes CDR1 SGHNT and CDR2 YYREEE (reference sequence). V lost 3 bases and J 3 bases, leaving 13 bases between the germline ends. This CDR3 is CASSYRGGNYEQYF. As DNA, the CDR3 is TGTGCCAGCAGCTACAGGGGGGGCAACTACGAGCAGTACTTC.